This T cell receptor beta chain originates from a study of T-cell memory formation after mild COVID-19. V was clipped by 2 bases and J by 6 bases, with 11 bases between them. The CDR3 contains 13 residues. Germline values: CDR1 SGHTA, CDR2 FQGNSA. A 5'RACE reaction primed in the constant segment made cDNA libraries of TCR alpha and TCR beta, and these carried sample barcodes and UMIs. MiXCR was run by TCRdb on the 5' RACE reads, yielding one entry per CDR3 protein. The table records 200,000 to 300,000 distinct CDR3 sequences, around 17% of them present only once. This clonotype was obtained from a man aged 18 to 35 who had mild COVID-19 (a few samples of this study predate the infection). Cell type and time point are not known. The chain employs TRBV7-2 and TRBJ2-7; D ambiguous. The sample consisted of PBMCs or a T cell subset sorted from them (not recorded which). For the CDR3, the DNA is TGTGCCAGCAGCTTACTCTTGCAAACCGAGCAGTACTTC. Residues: CASSLLLQTEQYF.